What follows are 28 T cell receptor beta chains derived from one specimen sequenced in a study of Ad26.COV2.S vaccination and SARS-CoV-2 variants. The repertoire was sequenced with immunoSEQ multiplex PCR; TCRdb's copy has only in-frame clones and lacks some. The sample lists some 290,000 clones; about 86% were seen once. This sample's treatment: roughly 19 received Ad26.COV2.S at low or high dose, single or two shots; 5 received placebo; per-sample allocation not given. The investigators took samples on day 63 after the first vaccine or placebo injection. Sequences were derived from peripheral blood, sampled in a trial of Ad26.COV2.S vaccine versus placebo. The receptors derive from a person aged 18-60 years who received the Ad26.COV2.S COVID-19 vaccine or a placebo.

The chain recombines TRBV19 with TRBJ1-3; D is unresolved. The CDR3 covers 15 residues. The V gene's germline CDR1 is LNHDA and CDR2 SQIVND (reference sequence). V dropped 7 bases and J dropped 2 bases, with 15 bases sitting between them. CDR3 bases: TGTGCCAGTACCCGGTGGCTCGGCACTGGAAACACCATATATTTT. It encodes CASTRWLGTGNTIYF.

In DNA, the CDR3 is TGCGCCAGCAGCCAAGATCGGAGAGGGGGGGGCCCAACTAATGAAAAACTGTTTTTT. This encodes CASSQDRRGGGPTNEKLFF. V usage is TRBV4-3 and J usage is TRBJ1-4, with D possibly being TRBD1 (6 bases). V lost 0 bases and J 0 bases, leaving 17 bases between the germline ends. Per the germline V gene, CDR1 is LGHNA and CDR2 is YSLEER. CDR3 length: 19 residues.

Here the CDR3 reads CSVEDGGARRGEQYF. CDR3 coding DNA: TGCAGCGTTGAAGATGGGGGGGCCCGGCGGGGCGAGCAGTACTTC. This sequence joins TRBV29-1 and TRBJ2-7, with D perhaps TRBD2 (7 bases). The germline CDR1 and CDR2 sequences are SQVTM and ANQGSEA. The CDR3 extends over 15 amino acids. Trimming removed 0 bases at V and 6 bases at J, with 18 bases between.

The chain combines TRBV7-2 with TRBJ1-3; 9 nucleotides line up with TRBD1. This CDR3 comprises 15 residues. CDR1 and CDR2 from the germline V gene are SGHTA and FQGNSA. After removal of 5 bases from V and 4 bases from J, the junction contained 6 bases not matched to a gene. The CDR3 nucleotides are TGTGCCAGCAGCCGTGGGACAGGGCGCGGAAACACCATATATTTT. Its translation: CASSRGTGRGNTIYF.

This clone has a handful of counts. V and J are TRBV2 and TRBJ2-1; D uncertain. This CDR3 has 12 residues. CDR1 and CDR2 from the germline V gene are SNHLY and FYNNEI. Trimming stripped 6 bases from V and 10 bases from J, with 13 bases between. CDR3 amino acids: CASSSNGREQFF. In DNA form, the CDR3 reads TGTGCCAGCAGCTCAAACGGTCGGGAGCAGTTCTTC.

V usage is TRBV28 and J usage is TRBJ1-2; no clear D gene. Looked up from germline, CDR1 is MDHEN and CDR2 is SYDVKM. This CDR3 has 14 amino acids. The ends were cut back, 3 bases at V and 4 bases at J, with 12 bases in the middle. CDR3 DNA: TGTGCCAGCAGTTTTCTGGGGTCGGCCTATGGCTACACCTTC. Protein sequence: CASSFLGSAYGYTF.

The chain is built from TRBV13 and TRBJ2-4; 9 bases line up with TRBD1. The CDR3 is made up of 19 amino acids. V dropped 5 bases and J dropped 0; count of bases not matched to a gene: 14. Germline CDR1 and CDR2: PRHDT and FYEKMQ (reference sequence). The CDR3 loop is CASSIRYRGQGRAKNIQYF. For the CDR3, the DNA is TGTGCCAGCAGCATCCGATACCGGGGACAGGGTAGAGCCAAAAACATTCAGTACTTC.

This clone has only a few counts. The rearrangement links TRBV27 to TRBJ2-6, with 8 bases fitting TRBD2. CDR1 and CDR2 from the germline V gene are MNHEY and SMNVEV (reference sequence). Trimming took 4 bases from V and 0 from J; bases not matched to a gene: 14. CDR3 size: 20 residues. For the CDR3, the DNA is TGTGCCAGCAGTTCCCCCACGTTGCGGGGGGCCATCTCTGGGGCCAACGTCCTGACTTTC. As protein: CASSSPTLRGAISGANVLTF.

The rearrangement links TRBV9 to TRBJ1-1; D perhaps matches TRBD1 (5 bases). Germline V CDR1 and CDR2: SGDLS, YYNGEE. The CDR3 consists of 13 residues. V shed 7 bases and J shed 4 bases, with 14 bases lying between them. CDR3 in DNA: TGTGCCAGCGGGGGGAGGCGCGCCACTGAAGCTTTCTTT. Its translation: CASGGRRATEAFF. Complete variable domain (other parts from reference TRBV9 and TRBJ1-1): DSGVTQTPKHLITATGQRVTLRCSPRSGDLSVYWYQQSLDQGLQFLIQYYNGEERAKGNILERFSAQQFPDLHSELNLSSLELGDSALYFCASGGRRATEAFFGQGTRLTVV.

The rearrangement joins TRBV4-2 to TRBJ2-7; 8 positions match TRBD1. After removal of 1 base from V and 1 base from J, the junction contained 12 bases not matched to a gene. Per the germline V gene, CDR1 is LGHNA and CDR2 is YNFKEQ. There are 18 residues in the CDR3. The CDR3 loop is CASSQVPTGTGLSYEQYF. In DNA, the CDR3 is TGTGCCAGCAGCCAAGTTCCCACGGGGACAGGACTTTCCTACGAGCAGTACTTC.

The chain carries TRBV12-3 or TRBV12-4 and TRBJ1-1; D unresolved. The CDR3 is 11 residues long. The V end lost 8 bases, the J end lost 1 base, and 5 bases lay between the germline ends. This CDR3 reads CASLSNTEAFF. CDR3 coding DNA: TGTGCCAGCCTGTCGAACACTGAAGCTTTCTTT.

As regards this clone: One end of the junction is discordant with germline, which a read error may explain. This chain joins TRBV5-1 and TRBJ1-4; D is undetermined. The CDR3 consists of 15 residues. Looked up from germline, CDR1 is SGHRS and CDR2 is YFSETQ. The CDR3 sequence is CASSLVAATNEKLFF. The DNA for the CDR3 is TGCGCCAGCAGCTTGGTTGCAGCAACTAATGAAAAATTGTTTTTT.

The chain carries TRBV10-3 and TRBJ1-2; 7 positions match TRBD1. The junction had 9 bases not matched to a gene; V was cut back by 10 bases and J by 7 bases. The germline V gene has CDR1 ENHRY and CDR2 SYGVKD. CDR3 length equals 12 residues. CDR3 in amino acids: CATSTGAGGYTF. DNA for the CDR3: TGTGCCACTTCAACAGGGGCGGGTGGCTACACCTTC.

The chain employs TRBV5-1 and TRBJ2-5, with TRBD2 identical over 14 bases. Germline V gene data show CDR1 as SGHRS and CDR2 as YFSETQ. Trimming cost V 4 bases and J 13 bases; bases outside gene matches: 9. The length of the CDR3 is 14 residues. The CDR3 here is CASSGGTSGGSMYF. CDR3 nucleotide sequence: TGCGCCAGCAGCGGCGGGACTAGCGGGGGTTCTATGTACTTC.

The gene calls are TRBV7-9 and TRBJ2-1; TRBD2 matches 10 bases. V lost 6 bases to trimming and J lost 3 bases; unmatched junction nucleotides: 2. Germline V gene lookup returns CDR1 SEHNR and CDR2 FQNEAQ (reference sequence). The CDR3 covers 14 residues. The CDR3 reads CASRASGSYNEQFF. The CDR3 DNA is TGTGCCAGCAGGGCTAGCGGGAGCTACAATGAGCAGTTCTTC.

The V call is TRBV19, the J call TRBJ2-2, with TRBD1 identical over 9 bases. The CDR3 contains 14 residues. The J segment lost 7 bases and the V segment lost 7 bases, leaving 7 bases of the junction unmatched. Germline values: CDR1 LNHDA, CDR2 SQIVND (reference sequence). For the CDR3, the DNA is TGTGCCAGTATGATGGGACAGGGCGTCGGGGAGCTGTTTTTT. It is translated as CASMMGQGVGELFF.

The chain links TRBV6-1 to TRBJ2-1; 9 bases align to TRBD2. Germline V lookup: CDR1 MNHNS, CDR2 SASEGT. The length of the CDR3 is 15 residues. The V segment lost 6 bases and the J segment 10 bases; nucleotides outside the gene matches: 13. CDR3 sequence: CASRDGTSNSHEQFF. For the CDR3, the DNA is TGTGCCAGCAGAGACGGGACTAGCAACTCCCACGAGCAGTTCTTC.

V and J are TRBV29-1 and TRBJ2-5, with D perhaps given as TRBD1 or TRBD2 (5 bases each). The CDR3 loop spans 12 amino acids. Germline V gives CDR1 SQVTM, CDR2 ANQGSEA. V shed 6 bases and J shed 4 bases, with 12 bases lying between them. The CDR3 region is CSVWTSGETQYF. The CDR3, as DNA: TGCAGCGTATGGACAAGCGGAGAGACCCAGTACTTC.

The chain has TRBV29-1 and TRBJ2-5, with 9 positions matching TRBD2. Germline assignment: CDR1 SQVTM and CDR2 ANQGSEA. CDR3 length equals 15 residues. V trimming: 3 bases; J trimming: 1 base; junction bases outside the gene matches: 6. CDR3 region: CSVDILAGPQETQYF. CDR3 nucleotides: TGCAGCGTTGATATCCTAGCGGGGCCCCAAGAGACCCAGTACTTC.

The chain is built from TRBV14 and TRBJ2-5, with 10 bases aligning to TRBD1. Trimming cost V 4 bases and J 1 base; bases outside gene matches: 3. The CDR3 length is 15 residues. CDR1 and CDR2 (germline): SGHDN, FVKESK. CDR3 bases: TGTGCCAGCAGCCCATGGACAGGGGGCCAAGAGACCCAGTACTTC. Its protein product is CASSPWTGGQETQYF.

The V and J genes are TRBV7-9 and TRBJ2-5; D may match TRBD1 or TRBD2 (5 bases each). The CDR3 extends over 13 amino acids. V dropped 1 base and J dropped 7 bases, with 10 bases sitting between them. Per the germline V gene, CDR1 is SEHNR and CDR2 is FQNEAQ (reference sequence). CDR3 region: CASSLGDEGTQYF. CDR3 sequence (DNA): TGTGCCAGCAGCTTAGGGGACGAGGGGACCCAGTACTTC.

This sequence joins TRBV19 and TRBJ2-7; 11 bases align to TRBD2. V was pared by 5 bases and J by 2 bases, with 8 bases of the junction left unmatched. Germline assignment: CDR1 LNHDA and CDR2 SQIVND (reference sequence). The CDR3 has 16 amino acids. CDR3 in DNA: TGTGCCAGTAGTGGAGGGACTAGCGGTTCGGCCTACGAGCAGTACTTC. This encodes CASSGGTSGSAYEQYF. Full variable domain (missing parts from reference TRBV19 and TRBJ2-7): DGGITQSPKYLFRKEGQNVTLSCEQNLNHDAMYWYRQDPGQGLRLIYYSQIVNDFQKGDIAEGYSVSREKKESFPLTVTSAQKNPTAFYLCASSGGTSGSAYEQYFGPGTRLTVT.

The CDR3 spells CAWSVLGGELFF. The DNA for the CDR3 is TGTGCCTGGAGTGTACTGGGCGGGGAGCTGTTTTTT. V gene TRBV30 combines with J gene TRBJ2-2; no reliable D call. The CDR3 totals 12 residues. With 0 bases removed from V and 7 bases from J, the gap between germline ends came to 6 bases. The germline V gene has CDR1 GTSNPN and CDR2 SVGIG (reference sequence).

This chain uses TRBV6-2 or TRBV6-3 with TRBJ2-5, with unresolved D. The length of the CDR3 is 14 residues. Trimming pared 4 bases from V and 1 base from J, leaving 10 bases between. Germline V lookup: CDR1 MNHEY, CDR2 SVGEGT. The CDR3 region has the DNA TGTGCCAGCAGTTTAGACAACAGCCAAGAGACCCAGTACTTC. Translating gives CASSLDNSQETQYF.

The DNA for the CDR3 is TGCGCCACCGCGCGGACAGGGGGCGCCGGGGCCAACGTCCTGACTTTC. It translates to CATARTGGAGANVLTF. This chain links TRBV5-1 with TRBJ2-6, with 11 bases that match TRBD1. This CDR3 is 16 amino acids long. Germline lookup yields CDR1 SGHRS and CDR2 YFSETQ. V shed 9 bases and J 4 bases; nucleotides not matched to a gene: 9.

The V gene is TRBV5-4, the J gene TRBJ2-3; 9 bases are shared with TRBD1. This CDR3 is built from 17 residues. V lost 1 base, J lost 2 bases, and 8 bases stayed unmatched. Germline CDR1 and CDR2: SGHNT and YYREEE (reference sequence). CDR3 region: CASSLPPGQGNTDTQYF. The CDR3 region has the DNA TGTGCCAGCAGCTTGCCACCGGGACAGGGAAACACAGATACGCAGTATTTT. Full variable domain (missing parts from reference TRBV5-4 and TRBJ2-3): ETGVTQSPTHLIKTRGQQVTLRCSSQSGHNTVSWYQQALGQGPQFIFQYYREEENGRGNFPPRFSGLQFPNYSSELNVNALELDDSALYLCASSLPPGQGNTDTQYFGPGTRLTVL.

The gene calls are TRBV7-3 and TRBJ2-1, with D tentatively TRBD2 (5 bases). V was cut by 5 bases and J by 2 bases, with 16 bases left in between. Germline V CDR1 and CDR2: SGHTA, FQGTGA. The CDR3 is 16 residues long. Here the CDR3 reads CASSPTPGAAYNEQFF. The CDR3 DNA is TGTGCCAGCAGCCCCACCCCAGGAGCGGCCTACAATGAGCAGTTCTTC.

The chain has TRBV5-4 and TRBJ2-1, with 7 bases lining up with TRBD1. V was pared by 4 bases and J by 4 bases, with 11 bases of the junction left unmatched. Germline CDR1 is SGHNT and CDR2 is YYREEE (reference sequence). The CDR3 is made up of 16 amino acids. The CDR3: CASSPQVHRGYNEQFF. For the CDR3, the DNA is TGTGCCAGCAGCCCCCAGGTCCACAGGGGATACAATGAGCAGTTCTTC.